The clone carrying this T cell receptor beta chain was observed at least ten times. A constant-region primer primed TCR beta cDNA synthesis from roughly 510 ng of total RNA. ARM-PCR was slightly modified, and three nested multiplex PCR rounds with it gave rise to the TCR beta libraries. A C-beta reverse primer and TRBV1-TRBV30 forward primers served in each of the first two PCR rounds, at 9 to 11 cycles apiece. TCRdb itself ran the multiplex PCR reads through MiXCR, one entry per CDR3 protein. Counted here are 300,000 to 400,000 distinct CDR3 sequences, less than 65% occurring once; the ten biggest clones make up about 6.5%. The data belong to a study of tumor-infiltrating lymphocytes in primary liver carcinoma. About the research overall: The patients included men and women who were aged 30 to 69 years.

The authors took blood RNA from unsorted whole blood and also extracted germline DNA. Infection with HBV was chronic in patients; they were treatment-naive. Germline V lookup: CDR1 MNHNS, CDR2 SASEGT. The length of the CDR3 is 13 residues. V gave up 8 bases and J gave up 5 bases; unmatched junction bases: 6. The J gene is TRBJ1-2, the V gene TRBV6-1, with 9 bases aligning to TRBD1. The origin of this receptor is a middle-aged man with primary liver carcinoma and hepatitis B virus infection. Sequencing was done on a sample of peripheral blood. Written as DNA, the CDR3 is TGTGCCAGCGCGCAGGGACAGGGATATGGCTACACCTTC. Protein: CASAQGQGYGYTF.